Listed below are T cell receptor beta chains from one sample, sequenced in a study of blood T cell repertoires in COVID-19. Some clones are missing from TCRdb's copy, which holds only in-frame ones; the method was immunoSEQ multiplex PCR. The repertoire holds some 200,000 clones, with roughly four fifths as singletons. Sequenced: peripheral blood. The receptors were gathered from a woman between 65 and 79 years old with COVID-19, enrolled during active disease. CDR3s include the opening cysteine and the closing phenylalanine or tryptophan. Each record gives: D gene, clone size, J gene, V gene, CDR3 protein, CDR3 DNA. D genes are given only for firm matches. A clone size is listed for some rows: how often the clone was seen (once, few, many), or a class if it is expanded.

TRBD2 NA TRBJ2-2 TRBV7-2 CASSLTSGITGELFF TGTGCCAGCAGCTTAACTAGCGGGATCACCGGGGAGCTGTTTTTT
NA few TRBJ1-1 TRBV7-9 CASSLLKTGDTEAFF TGTGCCAGCAGCCTTTTAAAGACGGGGGACACTGAAGCTTTCTTT
TRBD2 NA TRBJ2-1 TRBV7-2 CASSLRLAGGNEQFF TGTGCCAGCAGCTTAAGACTAGCGGGAGGTAATGAGCAGTTCTTC
TRBD1 NA TRBJ1-2 TRBV6-2/TRBV6-3 CASSSGGSLYGYTF TGTGCCAGCAGCTCAGGGGGAAGTCTCTATGGCTACACCTTC
TRBD2 few TRBJ2-5 TRBV9 CASSPSGPAGGQETQYF TGTGCCAGCAGCCCTTCCGGGCCAGCGGGAGGCCAAGAGACCCAGTACTTC
NA NA TRBJ2-1 TRBV5-1 CASSLTGIRYNEQFF TGCGCCAGCAGCTTGACGGGGATTCGCTACAATGAGCAGTTCTTC
NA NA TRBJ2-7 TRBV10-3 CAISDPSLSYEQYF TGTGCCATCAGTGACCCGTCCCTCTCCTACGAGCAGTACTTC
TRBD1 NA TRBJ2-1 TRBV30 CASPGTGGGEQFF TGTGCCTCACCCGGGACAGGGGGAGGTGAGCAGTTCTTC
TRBD2 NA TRBJ2-5 TRBV9 CASSPQAGLVETQYF TGTGCCAGCAGCCCTCAGGCGGGACTAGTAGAGACCCAGTACTTC
TRBD2 NA TRBJ2-3 TRBV5-6 CASSLGGRRLDTQYF TGTGCCAGCAGCTTAGGCGGGAGGAGGTTAGATACGCAGTATTTT
NA NA TRBJ2-7 TRBV6-2/TRBV6-3 CASSTSGTSYEQYF TGTGCCAGCAGTACCTCCGGGACAAGCTACGAGCAGTACTTC
NA NA TRBJ1-6 TRBV27 CASSFLSSIRQVGDNSPLHF TGTGCCAGCAGCTTTCTAAGCAGTATCCGACAGGTTGGGGATAATTCACCCCTCCACTTT
TRBD1 NA TRBJ1-1 TRBV28 CASSLLETGAGTGWNTEAFF TGTGCCAGCAGTTTGCTTGAAACGGGCGCCGGGACAGGGTGGAACACTGAAGCTTTCTTT
TRBD2 NA TRBJ2-1 TRBV6-2/TRBV6-3 CASSYSGTSGTYNEQFF TGTGCCAGCAGTTACTCCGGGACTAGCGGGACCTACAATGAGCAGTTCTTC
NA once TRBJ1-2 TRBV28 CASTGGDYGYTF TGTGCCAGCACGGGGGGAGACTATGGCTACACCTTC
NA once TRBJ1-5 TRBV18 CASSPSQLYNQPQHF TGTGCCAGCTCACCGTCACAGCTCTACAATCAGCCCCAGCATTTT
TRBD1 NA TRBJ2-7 TRBV11-2 CASSMHRGLFYEQYF TGTGCCAGCAGCATGCACAGGGGGCTGTTCTACGAGCAGTACTTC
TRBD1 NA TRBJ1-2 TRBV28 CASSPSPGQGYGYTF TGTGCCAGCAGCCCCAGTCCGGGACAGGGTTATGGCTACACCTTC
NA NA TRBJ2-1 TRBV3-1/TRBV3-2 CATKGSGNSINEQFF TGTGCCACCAAGGGAAGCGGAAACTCCATAAATGAGCAGTTCTTC
NA NA TRBJ2-3 TRBV5-6 CASSLASADTQYF TGTGCCAGCAGCCTGGCCTCGGCAGATACGCAGTATTTT
NA NA TRBJ2-3 TRBV27 CASSLGGRDTQYF TGTGCCAGCAGTTTAGGAGGGCGCGATACGCAGTATTTT
TRBD2 NA TRBJ2-1 TRBV11-2 CASSYYSGGYSNEQFF TGTGCCAGCAGCTACTACTCGGGAGGTTATTCGAATGAGCAGTTCTTC
NA NA TRBJ1-5 TRBV19 CASNLVGQGMNQPQHF TGTGCCAGTAACTTAGTGGGCCAGGGGATGAATCAGCCCCAGCATTTT
NA NA TRBJ1-2 TRBV27 CASSLSATNYGYTF TGTGCCAGCAGTTTATCGGCCACCAACTATGGCTACACCTTC
NA NA TRBJ1-3 TRBV30 CAWMRVSPGPGTGNTIYF TGTGCCTGGATGCGGGTCTCACCTGGTCCTGGGACTGGAAACACCATATATTTT
NA once TRBJ1-1 TRBV19 CASVLGTEAFF TGTGCCAGTGTCCTAGGCACTGAAGCTTTCTTT
NA NA TRBJ1-1 TRBV4-3 CASSQDTGKNTEAFF TGCGCCAGCAGCCAAGATACAGGGAAGAACACTGAAGCTTTCTTT
TRBD2 NA TRBJ2-4 TRBV5-8 CASSATWTSGVKNIQYF TGTGCCAGCAGCGCGACTTGGACTAGCGGGGTTAAAAACATTCAGTACTTC
TRBD1 NA TRBJ1-6 TRBV30 CAWRGGQGASPLHF TGTGCCTGGAGAGGGGGACAGGGGGCTTCACCCCTCCACTTT
NA NA TRBJ2-7 TRBV24-1 CATSDLARESEQYF TGTGCCACCAGTGATTTAGCCAGGGAAAGCGAGCAGTACTTC
TRBD1 NA TRBJ1-2 TRBV6-2/TRBV6-3 CASSILQGTHYGYTF TGTGCCAGCAGCATTCTACAGGGGACGCACTATGGCTACACCTTC
TRBD1 NA TRBJ2-2 TRBV7-2 CASSSPGQATGELFF TGTGCCAGCAGCTCACCGGGACAGGCTACCGGGGAGCTGTTTTTT
NA NA TRBJ2-7 TRBV19 CASSQGMRPYEQYF TGTGCCAGTAGTCAGGGAATGCGACCCTACGAGCAGTACTTC
NA once TRBJ2-2 TRBV4-3 CASSQMLPGGGTGELFF TGCGCCAGCAGCCAAATGCTGCCGGGGGGCGGTACCGGGGAGCTGTTTTTT
TRBD2 once TRBJ2-7 TRBV29-1 CSVDGTAGVGGYEQYF TGCAGCGTTGATGGAACGGCCGGGGTCGGGGGGTACGAGCAGTACTTC
NA NA TRBJ1-3 TRBV5-1 CASKLSPASGNTIYF TGCGCCAGCAAGCTTTCCCCCGCCTCTGGAAACACCATATATTTT
TRBD1 once TRBJ1-5 TRBV28 CATRLGQGRVNQPQHF TGTGCCACCCGTCTTGGACAGGGAAGAGTGAATCAGCCCCAGCATTTT
NA NA TRBJ2-5 TRBV6-6 CASGASVQETQYF TGTGCCAGTGGGGCTAGCGTACAAGAGACCCAGTACTTC
TRBD1 NA TRBJ1-2 TRBV5-1 CASSRGQGHGYTF TGCGCCAGCAGTAGGGGACAGGGACATGGCTACACCTTC
TRBD1 few TRBJ1-5 TRBV28 CASRYRGVSNQPQHF TGTGCCAGCAGGTACAGGGGAGTAAGCAATCAGCCCCAGCATTTT
NA NA TRBJ2-1 TRBV5-1 CASSLALAPTYNEQFF TGCGCCAGCAGCTTGGCTCTAGCCCCTACATACAATGAGCAGTTCTTC
TRBD2 NA TRBJ2-1 TRBV7-2 CASSLGLAGYNEQFF TGTGCCAGCAGCTTGGGACTAGCGGGGTACAATGAGCAGTTCTTC
NA few TRBJ1-5 TRBV19 CASSTQASWQPQHF TGTGCCAGTAGTACTCAGGCGAGCTGGCAGCCCCAGCATTTT
TRBD1 NA TRBJ2-1 TRBV14 CASSRNDRGSYNEQFF TGTGCCAGCAGCCGAAATGACAGGGGATCCTACAATGAGCAGTTCTTC
NA NA TRBJ1-1 TRBV6-5 CASSYSLQGEAFF TGTGCCAGCAGTTACTCGCTACAGGGTGAAGCTTTCTTT
TRBD1 NA TRBJ1-5 TRBV18 CASSPTGGNQPQHF TGTGCCAGCTCACCAACAGGGGGCAATCAGCCCCAGCATTTT
NA few TRBJ1-6 TRBV28 CASSLKSFTYNSPLHF TGTGCCAGCAGTTTAAAATCATTCACCTATAATTCACCCCTCCACTTT
NA NA TRBJ2-4 TRBV6-2/TRBV6-3 CASSRGPPSFQYF TGTGCCAGCAGCAGGGGCCCTCCCAGTTTTCAGTACTTC
TRBD2 NA TRBJ2-3 TRBV11-2 CASSKGLAGGDTQYF TGTGCCAGCAGCAAAGGACTAGCGGGAGGGGATACGCAGTATTTT
NA NA TRBJ1-3 TRBV7-8 CASSLGRGRGHTIYF TGTGCCAGCAGCTTAGGGCGGGGGCGAGGGCACACCATATATTTT